One T cell receptor (beta chain) is described in this entry. What it binds is not known. RNA transcripts served as the template for amplifying TCR beta CDR3 regions. Using the HTBI primer set, a first-round RT-PCR was run on the TCR CDR3. One entry per CDR3 protein, called by TCRdb with MiXCR from the multiplex PCR reads. Here the sample spans under 800,000 distinct CDR3 sequences, 14% being singletons. This entry is derived from a study of T cells in Graves' hyperthyroidism and ophthalmopathy. Study results and caveats: Ophthalmopathy prediction by the model preceded onset by a median about 6.3 months. Most thyroid clonotypes expanded above 0.001 were also detected in blood.

Calling Graves' hyperthyroidism stable meant ophthalmopathy did not progress within 18 months. Criteria for exclusion of patients were uncontrolled infection, other autoimmune disease, pregnancy or lactation. This receptor was taken from a woman younger than 35 with Graves' hyperthyroidism. The sample consisted of blood.

CDR3 DNA sequence: TGCAGTGCCGCGGGAGGGCTAGGAGATACGCAGTATTTT. Its translation: CSAAGGLGDTQYF. The rearrangement links TRBV20-1 to TRBJ2-3, with 9 bases that match TRBD2. With V trimmed by 6 bases and J by 5 bases, 6 bases remained unmatched. CDR1 and CDR2 (germline): DFQATT, SNEGSKA (reference sequence). The CDR3 loop spans 13 amino acids.